This record looks at one T cell receptor beta chain sequence and its context. The entry originates in a study of Ad26.COV2.S vaccination and SARS-CoV-2 variants. This table comes from immunoSEQ multiplex PCR, and its TCRdb copy is limited to in-frame clones, with some not included. The table shows a few hundred thousand clones, with under 90% occurring only once. Treatment meaning: some 19 received Ad26.COV2.S at low or high dose, single or two shots; about 5 received placebo; per-sample allocation not given. Sampling was performed 63 days after the first vaccine or placebo injection. The germline V gene has CDR1 MNHEY and CDR2 SVGAGI. The V gene end was trimmed by 6 bases and the J gene end by 7 bases; junction bases not matched to a gene: 6. CDR3 length: 13 amino acids.

This chain connects TRBV6-5 to TRBJ2-4; TRBD2 matches at 7 bases. The clonotype was recovered from a person aged 18-60 years who received the Ad26.COV2.S COVID-19 vaccine or a placebo. The sample was peripheral blood, taken in a trial of Ad26.COV2.S vaccine versus placebo. This CDR3 reads CASRGPGGNIQYF. CDR3 nucleotides: TGTGCCAGCAGGGGGCCCGGGGGGAACATTCAGTACTTC.